This passage covers 32 T cell receptor beta chains from one sample sequenced in a study of blood T cell repertoires in COVID-19. Method: immunoSEQ multiplex PCR; TCRdb's copy keeps in-frame clones and lacks some. Here the sample spans about 190,000 clones, about four fifths being singletons. The specimen sequenced was peripheral blood. The receptors derive from a woman in her sixties or seventies with active or convalescent COVID-19.

This CDR3 reads CASNRLLNTEAFF. In DNA form, the CDR3 reads TGTGCCAGCAACAGGCTCTTGAACACTGAAGCTTTCTTT. J is TRBJ1-1 and V is TRBV11-2; TRBD1 is a possible D gene (5 bases). This CDR3 spans 13 amino acids. CDR1 SGHAT and CDR2 FQNNGV come from the germline V gene. V was cut by 7 bases and J by 0 bases, with 9 bases left in between.

The gene calls are TRBV5-1 and TRBJ2-2, with 7 bases identical to TRBD1. Germline V gene data show CDR1 as SGHRS and CDR2 as YFSETQ. The J segment lost 2 bases and the V segment lost 6 bases, leaving 4 bases of the junction unmatched. The CDR3 extends over 14 amino acids. CDR3 sequence reads: CASKGATNTGELFF. CDR3 in DNA: TGCGCCAGCAAGGGGGCTACCAACACCGGGGAGCTGTTTTTT.

The rearrangement joins TRBV11-3 to TRBJ2-1, with D possibly TRBD2 on 5 matching bases. The V end lost 4 bases, the J end lost 10 bases, and 17 bases lay between the germline ends. Germline V gene data show CDR1 as SGHNT and CDR2 as YENEEA. The CDR3 extends over 14 amino acids. The CDR3 coding sequence is TGTGCCAGCAGCTCCCCCGGCTCAGAGCGGGAGCAGTTCTTC. It specifies CASSSPGSEREQFF.

As for this clone: A junction boundary mismatches the germline segment, possibly from a read error. V and J are TRBV5-4 and TRBJ1-5; D unclear. Germline assignment: CDR1 SGHNT and CDR2 YYREEE (reference sequence). The CDR3 loop spans 14 amino acids. DNA of the CDR3: TGTGCCAGCTCCCGATGGGCTGATAATCAACCCCAGCATTTT. Protein product: CASSRWADNQPQHF.

The chain joins TRBV4-1 to TRBJ1-2, with D possibly matching TRBD1 (6 bases). The CDR3 is made up of 15 amino acids. Germline lookup yields CDR1 MGHRA and CDR2 YSYEKL. Trimming took off 0 bases at V and 6 bases at J, with 14 bases between the two ends. CDR3 DNA sequence: TGCGCCAGCAGCCAAGATAGGAGCGACAGGCATGGCTACACCTTC. It codes for CASSQDRSDRHGYTF.

This sequence joins TRBV24-1 and TRBJ1-1; D gene uncertain. Germline V gene data show CDR1 as KGHDR and CDR2 as SFDVKD. V was cut by 8 bases and J by 11 bases, with 14 bases left in between. The CDR3 is made up of 11 amino acids. For the CDR3, the DNA is TGTGCCACCATTAGAGAACCCCGGGCTTTCTTT. It encodes CATIREPRAFF.

V is TRBV5-6 and J is TRBJ2-7; tentatively, D is TRBD1 (5 bases). The CDR3 covers 14 residues. Trimming left V 6 bases short and J 2 bases short, with 15 bases between. Per the germline V gene, CDR1 is SGHDT and CDR2 is YYEEEE. The CDR3 region has the DNA TGTGCCAGCAACCTCAGGGTGGGAACCTACGAGCAGTACTTC. This translates into CASNLRVGTYEQYF. The full variable domain, with the rest looked up from reference TRBV5-6 and TRBJ2-7, is DAGVTQSPTHLIKTRGQQVTLRCSPKSGHDTVSWYQQALGQGPQFIFQYYEEEERQRGNFPDRFSGHQFPNYSSELNVNALLLGDSALYLCASNLRVGTYEQYFGPGTRLTVT.

This sequence joins TRBV19 and TRBJ1-1; tentative D call: TRBD1 (6 bases). V lost 5 bases and J 1 base, leaving 11 bases between the germline ends. Germline V gene lookup returns CDR1 LNHDA and CDR2 SQIVND (reference sequence). There are 14 residues in the CDR3. In DNA, the CDR3 is TGTGCCAGTAGTGAACAGGGCCAGAACACTGAAGCTTTCTTT. This encodes CASSEQGQNTEAFF.

This clone is a singleton in its sample. The chain has TRBV5-1 and TRBJ2-7; 7 bases line up with TRBD1. Per the germline V gene, CDR1 is SGHRS and CDR2 is YFSETQ. The V segment lost 2 bases and the J segment 2 bases; nucleotides outside the gene matches: 7. The CDR3 spans 15 residues. The chain's CDR3 is CASSLGTARAYEQYF. CDR3 nucleotides: TGCGCCAGCAGCTTAGGGACAGCTAGGGCCTACGAGCAGTACTTC.

The CDR3 sequence: CASSAYGQVIYSTYEQYF. In DNA form, the CDR3 reads TGTGCCAGCAGTGCCTACGGACAGGTTATATACTCCACCTACGAGCAGTACTTC. This chain joins TRBV6-1 and TRBJ2-7; TRBD1 matches 7 bases. Germline lookup yields CDR1 MNHNS and CDR2 SASEGT. CDR3 length: 18 amino acids. The trim removed 4 bases at V and 2 bases at J, leaving 17 bases unmatched.

The V call is TRBV3-1 (or the pseudogene TRBV3-2), the J call TRBJ2-3, with TRBD2 matching 7 bases. CDR1 is LGHDT, CDR2 YNNKEL, per germline (reference sequence). V lost 3 bases and J lost 2; bases outside the gene matches: 8. This CDR3 has 16 amino acids. DNA for the CDR3: TGTGCCAGCAGCCATGAGGGAGGGACCACCACAGATACGCAGTATTTT. It codes for CASSHEGGTTTDTQYF.

The V gene is TRBV9, the J gene TRBJ2-1, with a weak D call TRBD2 (6 bases). The CDR3 totals 16 residues. The germline V and J ends were trimmed by 4 bases and 1 base, with 15 bases remaining between them. Germline CDR1 and CDR2: SGDLS and YYNGEE. Here the CDR3 DNA reads TGTGCCAGCAGCCCAGCCCTCGGGACTTCCTACAATGAGCAGTTCTTC. Amino acid sequence: CASSPALGTSYNEQFF.

The rearrangement joins TRBV5-4 to TRBJ1-2; the match to TRBD1 covers 10 bases. Germline V gene lookup returns CDR1 SGHNT and CDR2 YYREEE (reference sequence). The CDR3 extends over 13 amino acids. V lost 5 bases, J lost 5 bases, and 3 bases stayed unmatched. This chain's CDR3 is CASSRDRGYGYTF. In DNA, the CDR3 is TGTGCCAGCAGTCGGGACAGGGGTTATGGCTACACCTTC.

The CDR3 reads CASRIGTGGETQYF. The CDR3 DNA reads TGCGCCAGCAGAATCGGGACAGGGGGCGAGACCCAGTACTTC. The rearrangement uses TRBV5-1 and TRBJ2-5, with 12 positions matching TRBD1. V lost 5 bases and J lost 5; bases outside the gene matches: 4. The germline V gene has CDR1 SGHRS and CDR2 YFSETQ. The CDR3 extends over 14 amino acids.

CDR3 in amino acids: CASMGGGYAGELFF. The CDR3 nucleotides are TGTGCCAGTATGGGGGGAGGGTATGCCGGGGAGCTGTTTTTT. This chain connects TRBV19 to TRBJ2-2; 7 bases fit TRBD2. Trimming took 7 bases from V and 6 from J; bases not matched to a gene: 8. Germline lookup yields CDR1 LNHDA and CDR2 SQIVND (reference sequence). The CDR3 has 14 residues.

The chain carries TRBV28 and TRBJ1-4; D call uncertain. This CDR3 region has 11 residues. The germline CDR1 and CDR2 sequences are MDHEN and SYDVKM. Trimming took off 4 bases at V and 8 bases at J, with 5 bases between the two ends. For the CDR3, the DNA is TGTGCCAGCAGTTCGGGGGAAAAACTGTTTTTT. Translated, it gives CASSSGEKLFF.

The chain couples TRBV11-2 to TRBJ1-3; 7 bases line up with TRBD1. The CDR3 runs 16 residues. Trimming removed 2 bases from V and 2 bases from J; junction bases left unmatched: 6. Germline CDR1 SGHAT, CDR2 FQNNGV. CDR3 region: CASSLRAGGPGNTIYF. CDR3 nucleotide sequence: TGTGCCAGCAGCTTACGGGCAGGGGGGCCTGGAAACACCATATATTTT.

The chain carries TRBV5-4 and TRBJ2-2, with TRBD2 identical over 11 bases. The ends lost 0 bases at V and 5 bases at J; junction bases unmatched: 3. This CDR3 spans 16 amino acids. Germline CDR1 is SGHNT and CDR2 is YYREEE (reference sequence). CDR3 nucleotides: TGTGCCAGCAGCTTGGGACTAGCGGGACCAACCGGGGAGCTGTTTTTT. Protein product: CASSLGLAGPTGELFF.

This sequence joins TRBV6-6 and TRBJ2-3, with a tentative D call TRBD1 (6 bases). CDR3 length equals 14 residues. Trimming removed 6 bases at V and 2 bases at J, with 12 bases between. CDR1 and CDR2 (germline): MNHNY, SVGAGI (reference sequence). CDR3: CASRLGHSTDTQYF. CDR3 bases: TGTGCCAGCAGATTGGGACACTCCACAGATACGCAGTATTTT.

The chain links TRBV24-1 to TRBJ2-3; 8 bases are shared with TRBD2. V lost 4 bases and J lost 2; bases outside the gene matches: 13. Germline CDR1 is KGHDR and CDR2 is SFDVKD. The CDR3 length is 18 residues. The CDR3 is CATSDPQTGGASTDTQYF. The CDR3 nucleotides read TGTGCCACCAGTGACCCACAGACCGGGGGGGCGTCCACAGATACGCAGTATTTT.

The chain joins TRBV9 to TRBJ2-1; 7 bases are shared with TRBD2. This CDR3 spans 15 amino acids. Unmatched junction bases numbered 5, after V lost 1 base and J lost 4 bases. Germline values: CDR1 SGDLS, CDR2 YYNGEE. The CDR3 DNA follows: TGTGCCAGCAGCGTACGGGACTACTCTTACAATGAGCAGTTCTTC. Translated: CASSVRDYSYNEQFF. The complete variable domain, with remaining parts taken from reference TRBV9 and TRBJ2-1, reads DSGVTQTPKHLITATGQRVTLRCSPRSGDLSVYWYQQSLDQGLQFLIQYYNGEERAKGNILERFSAQQFPDLHSELNLSSLELGDSALYFCASSVRDYSYNEQFFGPGTRLTVL.

This rearrangement joins TRBV5-1 to TRBJ2-1; TRBD2 is a possible D gene (6 bases). The CDR3 length is 15 residues. V dropped 0 bases and J dropped 2 bases, with 9 bases sitting between them. Germline V gene lookup returns CDR1 SGHRS and CDR2 YFSETQ. The CDR3 sequence: CASSLVGGTYNEQFF. In nucleotides, the CDR3 is TGCGCCAGCAGCTTGGTGGGAGGAACCTACAATGAGCAGTTCTTC.

This clone was found once. The chain joins TRBV27 to TRBJ2-7, with D perhaps TRBD2 (5 bases). Germline values: CDR1 MNHEY, CDR2 SMNVEV (reference sequence). V dropped 5 bases and J dropped 2 bases, with 10 bases sitting between them. The CDR3 is made up of 13 amino acids. CDR3 residues: CASSPHGTYEQYF. CDR3 in DNA: TGTGCCAGCAGTCCTCACGGGACCTACGAGCAGTACTTC.

The CDR3 nucleotides read TGTGCCAGTAGTATTGAACAGCTTAATGAAAAACTGTTTTTT. This gives the protein CASSIEQLNEKLFF. The rearrangement joins TRBV19 to TRBJ1-4; D remains unclear. Deletions cut 3 bases from V and 4 bases from J, with 9 bases between. The germline V gene encodes CDR1 LNHDA and CDR2 SQIVND (reference sequence). CDR3 length equals 14 residues.

This sequence joins TRBV28 and TRBJ1-2, with unresolved D. CDR1 is MDHEN and CDR2 is SYDVKM in the germline V gene. Trimming left V 10 bases short and J 0 bases short, with 12 bases between. This CDR3 contains 13 residues. The CDR3 sequence: CATGGPPNYGYTF. CDR3 coding DNA: TGTGCCACCGGAGGACCCCCTAACTATGGCTACACCTTC.

V usage is TRBV19 and J usage is TRBJ2-6; D might be TRBD1 (6 bases). The germline V gene has CDR1 LNHDA and CDR2 SQIVND (reference sequence). V lost 5 bases and J 2 bases, leaving 10 bases between the germline ends. The CDR3 runs 15 residues. The CDR3 reads CASSQGQPGANVLTF. For the CDR3, the DNA is TGTGCCAGTAGTCAGGGGCAGCCTGGGGCCAACGTCCTGACTTTC.

This chain uses TRBV7-6 with TRBJ2-7; D might be TRBD1 (6 bases). CDR3 length: 13 residues. Trimming took off 4 bases at V and 7 bases at J, with 14 bases between the two ends. Germline-derived CDR1 and CDR2 are SGHVS and FNYEAQ. CDR3 loop: CASSSKQGIEQYF. Written as DNA, the CDR3 is TGTGCCAGCAGCTCCAAACAGGGAATTGAGCAGTACTTC. The complete variable domain, with remaining parts taken from reference TRBV7-6 and TRBJ2-7, reads GAGVSQSPRYKVTKRGQDVALRCDPISGHVSLYWYRQALGQGPEFLTYFNYEAQQDKSGLPNDRFSAERPEGSISTLTIQRTEQRDSAMYRCASSSKQGIEQYFGPGTRLTVT.

The V call is TRBV9, the J call TRBJ2-2; 14 nucleotides agree with TRBD2. The CDR3 length is 16 residues. The ends lost 4 bases at V and 7 bases at J; junction bases unmatched: 6. The germline gives CDR1 SGDLS, CDR2 YYNGEE. The CDR3 reads CASSPRLAGGIGELFF. The CDR3 DNA is TGTGCCAGCAGCCCACGACTAGCGGGAGGGATCGGGGAGCTGTTTTTT.

V usage is TRBV7-3 and J usage is TRBJ2-2, with 7 bases matching TRBD2. After removal of 4 bases from V and 5 bases from J, the junction contained 13 bases not matched to a gene. Germline V gives CDR1 SGHTA, CDR2 FQGTGA. The CDR3 length is 17 residues. For the CDR3, the DNA is TGTGCCAGCAGCTCTACGGGGGGAACGGGAGGTACCGGGGAGCTGTTTTTT. It specifies CASSSTGGTGGTGELFF.

The gene calls are TRBV4-2 and TRBJ2-7; D is possibly TRBD1 (6 bases). The CDR3 extends over 15 amino acids. CDR1 and CDR2 from the germline V gene are LGHNA and YNFKEQ. V lost 0 bases and J lost 3, with 12 bases in between. This chain's CDR3 is CASSQDYRVGYEQYF. CDR3 nucleotide sequence: TGTGCCAGCAGCCAAGATTACAGGGTCGGCTACGAGCAGTACTTC.

This clone was detected a few times. The rearrangement links TRBV14 to TRBJ2-3; D might be TRBD2 (6 bases). The CDR3 extends over 14 amino acids. CDR1 SGHDN and CDR2 FVKESK come from the germline V gene. V gave up 6 bases and J gave up 10 bases, with 20 bases separating them. The CDR3 DNA reads as TGTGCCAGCAGTCCAACCCGGGGCGGGGTTGCGCAGTATTTT. Amino acid sequence: CASSPTRGGVAQYF.

The rearrangement joins TRBV3-1 (or the pseudogene TRBV3-2) to TRBJ2-1; TRBD1 aligns across 7 bases. V dropped 4 bases and J dropped 2; count of bases not matched to a gene: 11. The CDR3 contains 17 residues. Germline V gene data show CDR1 as LGHDT and CDR2 as YNNKEL (reference sequence). CDR3 protein: CASSPSVGTDTYNEQFF. The CDR3, as DNA: TGTGCCAGCAGCCCTTCCGTGGGGACAGACACCTACAATGAGCAGTTCTTC.